This TCR beta chain was recorded in a study of tumor and adjacent non-tumor tissue in lung cancer. Overall study results and limits: Normal lung showed higher cumulative top 100 clone frequency than tumor. Compared with tumor, normal lung showed significantly lower TCR diversity.

Three rounds of nested PCR, following a modified ARM-PCR protocol, produced the TCRbeta library. Each CDR3 protein is one row after TCRdb ran MiXCR on the multiplex PCR reads. Of 75,000 to 80,000 distinct CDR3 sequences in the sample, around 80% were seen once. This clonotype was seen a few times. The antigen is not known. One end of the junction is discordant with germline, which a read error may explain. The CDR3 runs to 13 residues. Germline loops: CDR1 SQVTM, CDR2 ANQGSEA. No cell sorting was done before RNA was extracted from the tissue. The normal lung tissue was taken more than 3 cm from the tumor edge. Newly diagnosed lung cancer patients had thoracic surgery in China, August–late 2014, without prior chemotherapy.

The specimen sequenced was distant non-tumor lung tissue. The rearrangement joins TRBV29-1 to TRBJ1-4; D is unclear. The TCR was taken from an older man with non-small cell lung cancer. Here the CDR3 reads CSVVTGSNGKLFF. CDR3 sequence (DNA): TGCAGCGTGGTGACTGGGTCTAATGGAAAACTGTTTTTT.